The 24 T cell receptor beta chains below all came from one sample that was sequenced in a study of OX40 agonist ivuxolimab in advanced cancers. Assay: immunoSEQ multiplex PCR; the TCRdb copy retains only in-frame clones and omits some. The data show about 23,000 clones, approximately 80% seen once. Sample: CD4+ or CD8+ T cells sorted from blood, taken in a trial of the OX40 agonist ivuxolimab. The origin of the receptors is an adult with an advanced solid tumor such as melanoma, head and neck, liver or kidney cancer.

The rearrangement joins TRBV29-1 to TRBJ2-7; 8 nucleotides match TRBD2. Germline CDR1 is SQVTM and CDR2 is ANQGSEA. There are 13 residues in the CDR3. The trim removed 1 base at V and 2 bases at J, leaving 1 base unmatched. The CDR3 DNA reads TGCAGCGTTGAAGCGGGGGGGGCCTACGAGCAGTACTTC. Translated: CSVEAGGAYEQYF.

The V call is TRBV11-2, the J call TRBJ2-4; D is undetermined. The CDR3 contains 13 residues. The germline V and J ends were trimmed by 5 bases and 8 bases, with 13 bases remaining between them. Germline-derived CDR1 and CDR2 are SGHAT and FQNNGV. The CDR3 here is CASSPPGRYIQYF. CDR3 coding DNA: TGTGCCAGCAGCCCCCCGGGCCGGTACATTCAGTACTTC.

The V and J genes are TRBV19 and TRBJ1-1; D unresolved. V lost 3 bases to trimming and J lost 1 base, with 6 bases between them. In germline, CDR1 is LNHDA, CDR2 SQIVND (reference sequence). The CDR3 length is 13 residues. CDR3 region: CASSMAWNTEAFF. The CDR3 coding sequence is TGTGCCAGTAGTATGGCTTGGAACACTGAAGCTTTCTTT.

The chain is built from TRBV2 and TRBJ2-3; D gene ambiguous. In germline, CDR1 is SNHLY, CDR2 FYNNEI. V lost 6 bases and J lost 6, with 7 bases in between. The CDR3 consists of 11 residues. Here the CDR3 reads CASRRTDTQYF. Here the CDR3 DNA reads TGTGCCAGCAGACGAACCGATACGCAGTATTTT. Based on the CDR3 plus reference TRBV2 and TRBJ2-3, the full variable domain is EPEVTQTPSHQVTQMGQEVILRCVPISNHLYFYWYRQILGQKVEFLVSFYNNEISEKSEIFDDQFSVERPDGSNFTLKIRSTKLEDSAMYFCASRRTDTQYFGPGTRLTVL.

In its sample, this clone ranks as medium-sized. In nucleotides, the CDR3 is TGTGCCAGCAGTTTCGACGGGAATCAGCCCCAGCATTTT. It yields the protein CASSFDGNQPQHF. The genes are TRBV2 and TRBJ1-5; D remains ambiguous. V lost 5 bases to trimming and J lost 4 bases, with 9 bases between them. This CDR3 has 13 residues. CDR1 is SNHLY, CDR2 FYNNEI, per germline.

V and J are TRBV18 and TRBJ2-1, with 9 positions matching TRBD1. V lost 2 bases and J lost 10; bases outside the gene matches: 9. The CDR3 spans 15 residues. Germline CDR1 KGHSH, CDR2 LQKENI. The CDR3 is CASSPIGQGIKEQFF. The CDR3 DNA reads TGTGCCAGCTCACCAATCGGACAGGGGATCAAGGAGCAGTTCTTC.

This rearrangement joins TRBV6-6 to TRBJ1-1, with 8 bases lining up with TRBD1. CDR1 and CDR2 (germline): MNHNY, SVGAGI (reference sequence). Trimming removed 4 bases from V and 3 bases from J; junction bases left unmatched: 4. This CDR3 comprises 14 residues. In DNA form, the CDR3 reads TGTGCCAGCAGTTGGACAGGGTCCGACACTGAAGCTTTCTTT. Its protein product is CASSWTGSDTEAFF.

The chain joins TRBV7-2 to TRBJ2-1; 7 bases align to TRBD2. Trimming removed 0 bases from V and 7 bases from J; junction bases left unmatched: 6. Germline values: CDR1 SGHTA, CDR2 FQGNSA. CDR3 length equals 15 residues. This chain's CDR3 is CASSLAGGPQNEQFF. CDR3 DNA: TGTGCCAGCAGCTTAGCGGGAGGGCCCCAGAATGAGCAGTTCTTC.

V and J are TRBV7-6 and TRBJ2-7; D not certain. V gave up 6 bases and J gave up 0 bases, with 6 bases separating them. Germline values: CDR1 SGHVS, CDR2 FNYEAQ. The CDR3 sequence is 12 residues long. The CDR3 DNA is TGTGCCAGCAGGGAACTCTCCTACGAGCAGTACTTC. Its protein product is CASRELSYEQYF.

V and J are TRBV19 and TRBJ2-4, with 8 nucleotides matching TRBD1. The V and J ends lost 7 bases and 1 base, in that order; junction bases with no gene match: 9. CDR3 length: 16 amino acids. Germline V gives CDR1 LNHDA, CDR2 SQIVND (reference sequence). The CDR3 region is CASKPQGALAKNIQYF. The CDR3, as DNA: TGTGCCAGTAAACCGCAGGGGGCGCTGGCCAAAAACATTCAGTACTTC.

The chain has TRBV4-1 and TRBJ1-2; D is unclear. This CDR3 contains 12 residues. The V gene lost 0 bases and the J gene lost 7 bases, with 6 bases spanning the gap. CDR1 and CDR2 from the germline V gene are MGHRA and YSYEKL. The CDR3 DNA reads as TGCGCCAGCAGCCAAGAGGCGTTTGGCTACACCTTC. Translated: CASSQEAFGYTF.

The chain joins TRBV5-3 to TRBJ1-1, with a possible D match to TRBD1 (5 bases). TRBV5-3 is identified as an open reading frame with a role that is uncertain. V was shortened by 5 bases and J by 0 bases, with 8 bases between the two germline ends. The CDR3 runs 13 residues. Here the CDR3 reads CARSTDMNTEAFF. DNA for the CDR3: TGTGCCAGAAGTACGGACATGAACACTGAAGCTTTCTTT.

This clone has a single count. This chain's CDR3 is CASKGSQRAGELFF. The DNA for the CDR3 is TGTGCCAGCAAGGGCAGCCAGAGAGCCGGGGAGCTGTTTTTT. The V and J genes are TRBV6-4 and TRBJ2-2; D uncertain. Between the trimmed V and J ends, which lost 7 bases and 6 bases, there was a span of 15 bases. Germline assignment: CDR1 MRHNA and CDR2 SNTAGT. The CDR3 sequence is 14 residues long.

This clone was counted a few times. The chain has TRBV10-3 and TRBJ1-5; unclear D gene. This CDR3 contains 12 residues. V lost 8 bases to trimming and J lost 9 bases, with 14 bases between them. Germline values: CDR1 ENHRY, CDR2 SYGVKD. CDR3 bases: TGTGCCATCGCCGAAGTCCCGGGGCCCCAGCATTTT. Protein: CAIAEVPGPQHF.

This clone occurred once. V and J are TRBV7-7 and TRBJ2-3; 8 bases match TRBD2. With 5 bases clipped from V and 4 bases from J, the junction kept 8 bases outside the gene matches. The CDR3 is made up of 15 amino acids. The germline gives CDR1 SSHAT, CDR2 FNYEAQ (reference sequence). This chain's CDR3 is CASSQGTRGADTQYF. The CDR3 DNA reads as TGTGCCAGCAGCCAAGGGACTAGAGGGGCAGATACGCAGTATTTT.

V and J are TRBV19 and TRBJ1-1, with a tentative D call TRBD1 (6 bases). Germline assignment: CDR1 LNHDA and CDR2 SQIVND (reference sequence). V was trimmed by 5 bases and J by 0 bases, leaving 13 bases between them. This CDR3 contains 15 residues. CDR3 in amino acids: CASSPREGVNTEAFF. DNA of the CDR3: TGTGCCAGTAGTCCGAGAGAGGGGGTGAACACTGAAGCTTTCTTT.

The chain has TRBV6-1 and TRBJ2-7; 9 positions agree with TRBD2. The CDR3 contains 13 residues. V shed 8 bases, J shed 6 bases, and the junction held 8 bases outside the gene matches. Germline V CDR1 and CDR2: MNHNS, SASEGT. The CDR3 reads CASGIAGDAEQYF. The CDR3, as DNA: TGTGCCAGCGGGATAGCGGGAGATGCCGAGCAGTACTTC.

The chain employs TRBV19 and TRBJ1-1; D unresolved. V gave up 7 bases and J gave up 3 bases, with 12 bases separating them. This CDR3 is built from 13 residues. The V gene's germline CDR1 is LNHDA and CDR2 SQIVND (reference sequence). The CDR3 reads CASTPPSDTEAFF. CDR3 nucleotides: TGTGCCAGTACCCCCCCGTCGGACACTGAAGCTTTCTTT.

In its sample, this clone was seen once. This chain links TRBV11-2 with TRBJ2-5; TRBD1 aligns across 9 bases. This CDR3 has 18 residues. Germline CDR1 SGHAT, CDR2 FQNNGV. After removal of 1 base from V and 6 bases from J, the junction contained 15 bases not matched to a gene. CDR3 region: CASSLVPHKGTGRQTQYF. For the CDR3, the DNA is TGTGCCAGCAGCTTAGTCCCTCATAAAGGGACAGGGAGGCAGACCCAGTACTTC.

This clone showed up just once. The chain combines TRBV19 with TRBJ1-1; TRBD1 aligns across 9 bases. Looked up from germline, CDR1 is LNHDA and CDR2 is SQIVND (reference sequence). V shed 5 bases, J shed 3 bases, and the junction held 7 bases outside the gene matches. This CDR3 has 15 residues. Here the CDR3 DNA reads TGTGCCAGTAGTTCACAGGGGGCGCGGGACACTGAAGCTTTCTTT. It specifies CASSSQGARDTEAFF.

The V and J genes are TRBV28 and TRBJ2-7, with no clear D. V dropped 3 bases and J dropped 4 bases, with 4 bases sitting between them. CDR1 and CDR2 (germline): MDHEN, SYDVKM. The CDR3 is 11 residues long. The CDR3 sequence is CASSFAYEQYF. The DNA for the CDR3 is TGTGCCAGCAGTTTTGCTTACGAGCAGTACTTC.

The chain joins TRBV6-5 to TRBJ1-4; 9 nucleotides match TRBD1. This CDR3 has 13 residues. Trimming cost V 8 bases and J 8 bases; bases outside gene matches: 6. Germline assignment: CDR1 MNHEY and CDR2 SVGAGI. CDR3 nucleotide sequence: TGTGCCAGCCGGACAGGGGTATACGAAAAACTGTTTTTT. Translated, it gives CASRTGVYEKLFF.

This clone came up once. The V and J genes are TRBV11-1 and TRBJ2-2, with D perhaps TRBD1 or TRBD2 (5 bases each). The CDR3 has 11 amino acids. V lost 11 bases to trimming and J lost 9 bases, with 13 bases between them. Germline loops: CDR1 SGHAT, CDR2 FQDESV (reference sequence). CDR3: CAGTVLWELFF. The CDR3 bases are TGTGCCGGGACCGTCTTATGGGAGCTGTTTTTT.

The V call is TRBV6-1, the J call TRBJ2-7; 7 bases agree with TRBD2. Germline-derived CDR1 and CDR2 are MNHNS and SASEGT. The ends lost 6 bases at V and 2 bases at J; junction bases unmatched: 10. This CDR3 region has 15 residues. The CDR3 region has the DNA TGTGCCAGCAGGACTTGGGCGGGGGATACCTACGAGCAGTACTTC. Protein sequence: CASRTWAGDTYEQYF.